These 6 T cell receptor beta chains share one sample of origin, sequenced in a study of blood T cell repertoires in COVID-19. TCRdb's copy holds only in-frame clones and misses some; the assay was immunoSEQ multiplex PCR. The sample holds 190,000 or so clones, roughly 94% seen once. The sequencing sample was made of peripheral blood. The origin of the receptors is a man between 25 and 39 years old with COVID-19, enrolled during active disease.

The chain uses TRBV4-2 and TRBJ1-3; D unresolved. This CDR3 has 16 amino acids. The germline V gene encodes CDR1 LGHNA and CDR2 YNFKEQ. V lost 0 bases and J 0 bases, leaving 9 bases between the germline ends. CDR3 nucleotide sequence: TGTGCCAGCAGCCAAGACGGAGGGAGCTCTGGAAACACCATATATTTT. It is translated as CASSQDGGSSGNTIYF.

In DNA form, the CDR3 reads TGTGCCAGCAGCCCACATGGAGTTGGTAATTCACCCCTCCACTTT. Translated: CASSPHGVGNSPLHF. This chain links TRBV7-9 with TRBJ1-6; no definite D call. Germline V lookup: CDR1 SEHNR, CDR2 FQNEAQ (reference sequence). This CDR3 contains 15 residues. V was cut by 5 bases and J by 6 bases, with 14 bases left in between.

This sequence joins TRBV29-1 and TRBJ1-1; D is unresolved. The V and J ends lost 7 bases and 0 bases respectively, with 12 bases between them. CDR3 length: 13 residues. Germline values: CDR1 SQVTM, CDR2 ANQGSEA. CDR3 loop: CSATLRMNTEAFF. As DNA, the CDR3 is TGCAGCGCCACTCTGAGAATGAACACTGAAGCTTTCTTT.

V is TRBV15 and J is TRBJ1-1; 10 bases are a match to TRBD1. Germline-derived CDR1 and CDR2 are LNHNV and YYDKDF (reference sequence). V shed 4 bases, J shed 0 bases, and the junction held 5 bases outside the gene matches. The CDR3 runs to 16 residues. The CDR3 DNA follows: TGTGCCACCAGCAAAGACAGGGGGCGATTGAACACTGAAGCTTTCTTT. Amino acids: CATSKDRGRLNTEAFF.

The chain is built from TRBV5-1 and TRBJ1-2; D possibly corresponds to TRBD1 (5 bases). The length of the CDR3 is 16 residues. With 0 bases removed from V and 4 bases from J, the gap between germline ends came to 16 bases. The germline V gene encodes CDR1 SGHRS and CDR2 YFSETQ. CDR3 sequence (DNA): TGCGCCAGCAGCTTGGGGGACTTCGGAGGAGGCTATGGCTACACCTTC. This gives the protein CASSLGDFGGGYGYTF. The full variable domain, in which reference TRBV5-1 and TRBJ1-2 provide the parts outside the CDR3, is KAGVTQTPRYLIKTRGQQVTLSCSPISGHRSVSWYQQTPGQGLQFLFEYFSETQRNKGNFPGRFSGRQFSNSRSEMNVSTLELGDSALYLCASSLGDFGGGYGYTFGSGTRLTVV.

Here the CDR3 reads CASTDGGAPANEQFF. The CDR3 DNA sequence: TGTGCCAGTACCGATGGGGGGGCTCCTGCTAATGAGCAGTTCTTC. The V call is TRBV19, the J call TRBJ2-1; a possible D gene is TRBD2 (7 bases). The CDR3 is made up of 15 amino acids. The ends were cut back, 7 bases at V and 7 bases at J, with 20 bases in the middle. Germline V gene sequence: CDR1 LNHDA, CDR2 SQIVND (reference sequence).